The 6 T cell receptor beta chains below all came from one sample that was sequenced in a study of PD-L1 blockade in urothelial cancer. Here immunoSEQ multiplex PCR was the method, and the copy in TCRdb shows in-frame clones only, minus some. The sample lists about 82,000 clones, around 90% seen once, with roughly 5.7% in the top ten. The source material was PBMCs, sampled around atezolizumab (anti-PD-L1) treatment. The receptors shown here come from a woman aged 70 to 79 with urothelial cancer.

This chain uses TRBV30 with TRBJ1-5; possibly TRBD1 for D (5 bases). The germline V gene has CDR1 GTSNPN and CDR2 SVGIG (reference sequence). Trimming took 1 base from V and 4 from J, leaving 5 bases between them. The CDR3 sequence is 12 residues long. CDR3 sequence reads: CAWSGQNQPQHF. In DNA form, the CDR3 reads TGTGCCTGGAGTGGACAGAATCAGCCCCAGCATTTT.

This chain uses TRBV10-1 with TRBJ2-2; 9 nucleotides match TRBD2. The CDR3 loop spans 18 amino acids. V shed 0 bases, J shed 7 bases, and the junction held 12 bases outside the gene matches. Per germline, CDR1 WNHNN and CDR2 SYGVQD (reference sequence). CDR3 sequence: CASSESWYSGRSNGELFF. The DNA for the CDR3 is TGCGCCAGCAGTGAGTCTTGGTATAGCGGGAGATCTAACGGGGAGCTGTTTTTT.

In DNA form, the CDR3 reads TGTGCCAGCAGCTTATTAGCTAGCGGGAGTATGCCCTACGAGCAGTACTTC. Residues: CASSLLASGSMPYEQYF. V and J are TRBV7-9 and TRBJ2-7; 10 bases fit TRBD2. The CDR3 spans 17 residues. Germline V gene sequence: CDR1 SEHNR, CDR2 FQNEAQ (reference sequence). V gave up 2 bases and J gave up 2 bases; unmatched junction bases: 9.

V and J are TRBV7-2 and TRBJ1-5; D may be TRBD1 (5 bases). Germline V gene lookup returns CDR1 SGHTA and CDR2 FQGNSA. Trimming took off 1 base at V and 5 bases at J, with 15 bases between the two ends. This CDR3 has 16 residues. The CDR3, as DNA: TGTGCCAGCAGCTTAGGTGCAGGGAGGGTTGATCAGCCCCAGCATTTT. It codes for CASSLGAGRVDQPQHF.

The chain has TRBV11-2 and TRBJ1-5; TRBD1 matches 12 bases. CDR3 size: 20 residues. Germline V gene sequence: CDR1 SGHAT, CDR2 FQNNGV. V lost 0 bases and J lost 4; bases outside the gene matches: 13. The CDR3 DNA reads TGTGCCAGCAGCTTAGAGGTATACCGGGACAGGGGGCTTAGGAATCAGCCCCAGCATTTT. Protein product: CASSLEVYRDRGLRNQPQHF.

Here the CDR3 reads CSVEGAGGRTEAFF. DNA of the CDR3: TGCAGCGTTGAAGGGGCGGGGGGCAGGACTGAAGCTTTCTTT. The V gene is TRBV29-1, the J gene TRBJ1-1, with D tentatively TRBD1 (6 bases). The V gene lost 1 base and the J gene lost 5 bases, with 14 bases spanning the gap. Germline-derived CDR1 and CDR2 are SQVTM and ANQGSEA. The CDR3 is 14 residues long.